This TCR beta chain was sequenced in a study of blood T cell repertoires in COVID-19. The overall study: The analysed material was cDNA or gDNA that came from T cells, B-cell-depleted T cells, or PBMCs.

Authors' processing steps: Nucleated cell number was recorded as an estimate derived from reference gene primer amplification. TCRdb's table, derived via immunoSEQ multiplex PCR, lists solely in-frame clones and lacks some. The DNA gave D and trimming, while V, J and clone size come from that table. Among around 71,000 clones listed, around 83% were seen once. The Seattle patients joined while their infection was active and were tracked longitudinally afterward. V was cut by 1 base and J by 8 bases, with 14 bases left in between. The CDR3 runs to 15 residues. CDR1 is SGHDN and CDR2 is FVKESK in the germline V gene.

The sequenced sample was peripheral blood. The receptor was derived from a man aged 25 to 40 with COVID-19, enrolled during active disease. The V call is TRBV14, the J call TRBJ1-4; D is undetermined. The CDR3 nucleotides are TGTGCCAGCAGCCAAGCCGGCGGTAGAGGGGAAAAACTGTTTTTT. The encoded protein is CASSQAGGRGEKLFF.